The 6 T cell receptor beta chains listed next were all sequenced from one sample in a study of blood T cell repertoires in COVID-19. Here immunoSEQ multiplex PCR was the method, and the copy in TCRdb shows in-frame clones only, minus some. The table has under 75,000 clones, about 70% seen once. The sample comprised peripheral blood. The receptors were gathered from a woman in her forties or fifties with active or convalescent COVID-19.

J is TRBJ2-7 and V is TRBV2, with D tentatively TRBD2 (5 bases). Germline loops: CDR1 SNHLY, CDR2 FYNNEI. V was clipped by 5 bases and J by 4 bases, with 15 bases between them. There are 14 residues in the CDR3. This CDR3 reads CASSSRGDLYEQYF. The CDR3, as DNA: TGTGCCAGCAGTAGCCGGGGAGATCTGTACGAGCAGTACTTC.

The table lists this clone with a count of one. The chain joins TRBV7-9 to TRBJ1-1, with D possibly TRBD1 on 5 matching bases. Per the germline V gene, CDR1 is SEHNR and CDR2 is FQNEAQ (reference sequence). The length of the CDR3 is 15 residues. Trimming removed 5 bases at V and 7 bases at J, with 20 bases between. The CDR3 spells CASSPTRRGTFEAFF. The CDR3 DNA reads as TGTGCCAGCAGCCCTACCAGACGGGGGACCTTTGAAGCTTTCTTT.

Ten or more counts support this clone. V gene TRBV19 combines with J gene TRBJ1-2; D perhaps matches TRBD1 (6 bases). This CDR3 spans 15 amino acids. V was trimmed by 5 bases and J by 0 bases, leaving 13 bases between them. Germline values: CDR1 LNHDA, CDR2 SQIVND (reference sequence). CDR3: CASSPGTISNYGYTF. The CDR3 DNA reads as TGTGCCAGTAGTCCGGGGACAATATCTAACTATGGCTACACCTTC.

V usage is TRBV28 and J usage is TRBJ2-7; 10 positions agree with TRBD2. The trim removed 6 bases at V and 4 bases at J, leaving 3 bases unmatched. Looked up from germline, CDR1 is MDHEN and CDR2 is SYDVKM. This CDR3 region has 13 residues. The CDR3 sequence is CASRGTSDYEQYF. CDR3 nucleotides: TGTGCCAGCAGGGGGACTAGCGATTACGAGCAGTACTTC. Looking up the rest from reference TRBV28 and TRBJ2-7 gives the full variable domain: DVKVTQSSRYLVKRTGEKVFLECVQDMDHENMFWYRQDPGLGLRLIYFSYDVKMKEKGDIPEGYSVSREKKERFSLILESASTNQTSMYLCASRGTSDYEQYFGPGTRLTVT.

This chain uses TRBV19 with TRBJ2-7; 12 nucleotides line up with TRBD1. Per the germline V gene, CDR1 is LNHDA and CDR2 is SQIVND (reference sequence). The V gene end was trimmed by 5 bases and the J gene end by 4 bases; junction bases not matched to a gene: 6. The CDR3 totals 15 residues. The CDR3 sequence is CASSPGTGGSYEQYF. The DNA for the CDR3 is TGTGCCAGTAGTCCTGGGACAGGGGGCTCTTACGAGCAGTACTTC.

The sample holds one count of this clone. V is TRBV3-1 (or the pseudogene TRBV3-2) and J is TRBJ2-7, with D possibly TRBD1 on 6 matching bases. CDR1 is LGHDT and CDR2 is YNNKEL in the germline V gene (reference sequence). This CDR3 comprises 15 residues. Trimming took 0 bases from V and 1 from J, leaving 10 bases between them. CDR3 bases: TGTGCCAGCAGCCAAGAGTCAGGACAGTCCTACGAGCAGTACTTC. It specifies CASSQESGQSYEQYF.